This TCR beta chain appears in the sequencing data of a study of metastatic and nonmetastatic thyroid tumors. The overall study: It was across blood and tumor or nodule tissue from malignant and benign thyroid patients that repertoires were compared.

Thyroid surgery took place with no prior treatment in any patient. This clone ranks as medium-sized (0.01 to 0.1%). Its target is unknown. Original data processing: Between-group CDR3 differences, defined by clinicopathological status, yielded a distant-metastasis classifier for papillary thyroid cancer. TCRdb reanalyzed the PCR reads with MiXCR. What appears here as the V and J calls and clone size reflects TCRdb's work, not the paper's. The sample yields some 13,000 clones, under 35% seen once. Findings and limits, study-wide: Reports indicated that malignant thyroid tumors showed significantly higher TCR beta diversity than benign nodules did, in blood and tumor.

This receptor was identified in a female donor with papillary thyroid cancer or a benign thyroid nodule (not recorded which). Some clones in this sample may be carry-over from other donors' samples. Sequenced sample: tumor tissue.

The CDR3 loop is CATRDRDYNEQFF. DNA of the CDR3: TGTGCCACCAGGGACAGGGACTACAATGAGCAGTTCTTC. The chain joins TRBV24-1 to TRBJ2-1, with TRBD1 matching over 8 bases. V shed 7 bases, J shed 3 bases, and the junction held 1 base outside the gene matches. Germline CDR1 KGHDR, CDR2 SFDVKD. The CDR3 sequence is 13 residues long.